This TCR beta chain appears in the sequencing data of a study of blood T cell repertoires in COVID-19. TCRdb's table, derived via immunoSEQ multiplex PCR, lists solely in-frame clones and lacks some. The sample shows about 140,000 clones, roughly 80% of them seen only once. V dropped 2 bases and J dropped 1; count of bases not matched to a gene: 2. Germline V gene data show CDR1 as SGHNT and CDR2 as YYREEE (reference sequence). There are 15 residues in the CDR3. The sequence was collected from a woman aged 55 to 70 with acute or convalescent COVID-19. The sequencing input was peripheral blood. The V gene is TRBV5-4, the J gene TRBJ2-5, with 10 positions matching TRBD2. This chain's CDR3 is CASSFGLAAQETQYF. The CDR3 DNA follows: TGTGCCAGCAGCTTTGGACTAGCGGCCCAAGAGACCCAGTACTTC.